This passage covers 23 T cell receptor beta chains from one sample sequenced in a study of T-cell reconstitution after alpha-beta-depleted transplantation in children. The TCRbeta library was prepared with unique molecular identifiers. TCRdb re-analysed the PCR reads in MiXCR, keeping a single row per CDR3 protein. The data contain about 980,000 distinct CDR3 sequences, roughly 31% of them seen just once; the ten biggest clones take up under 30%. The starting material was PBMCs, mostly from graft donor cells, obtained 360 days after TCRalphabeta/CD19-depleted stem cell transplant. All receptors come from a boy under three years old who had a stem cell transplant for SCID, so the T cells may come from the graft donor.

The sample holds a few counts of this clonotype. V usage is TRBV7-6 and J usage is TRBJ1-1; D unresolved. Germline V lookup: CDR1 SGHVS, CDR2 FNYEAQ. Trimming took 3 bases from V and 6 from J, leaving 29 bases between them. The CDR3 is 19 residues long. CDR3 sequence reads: CASSLVGVGPGPGRAEAFF. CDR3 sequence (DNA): TGTGCCAGCAGCTTGGTGGGAGTAGGCCCCGGACCCGGAAGGGCTGAAGCTTTCTTT.

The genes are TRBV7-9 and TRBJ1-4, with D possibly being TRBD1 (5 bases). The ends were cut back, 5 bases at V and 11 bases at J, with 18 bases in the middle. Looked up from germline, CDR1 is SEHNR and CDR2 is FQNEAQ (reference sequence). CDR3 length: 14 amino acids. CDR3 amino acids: CASSTPIGTLKLFF. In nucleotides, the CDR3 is TGTGCCAGCAGCACCCCAATCGGGACGCTGAAACTGTTTTTT.

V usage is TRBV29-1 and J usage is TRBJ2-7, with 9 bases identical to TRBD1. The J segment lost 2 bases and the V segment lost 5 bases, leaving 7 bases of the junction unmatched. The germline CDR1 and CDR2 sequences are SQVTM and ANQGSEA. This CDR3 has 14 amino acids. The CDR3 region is CSVSGTGTTYEQYF. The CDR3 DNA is TGCAGCGTTTCCGGGACAGGGACGACCTACGAGCAGTACTTC.

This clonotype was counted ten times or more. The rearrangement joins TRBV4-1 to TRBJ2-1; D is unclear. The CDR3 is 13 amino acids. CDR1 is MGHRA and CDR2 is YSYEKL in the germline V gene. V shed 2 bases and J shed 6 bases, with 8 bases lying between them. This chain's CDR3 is CASSQSPVNEQFF. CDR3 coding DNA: TGCGCCAGCAGCCAAAGCCCAGTCAATGAGCAGTTCTTC.

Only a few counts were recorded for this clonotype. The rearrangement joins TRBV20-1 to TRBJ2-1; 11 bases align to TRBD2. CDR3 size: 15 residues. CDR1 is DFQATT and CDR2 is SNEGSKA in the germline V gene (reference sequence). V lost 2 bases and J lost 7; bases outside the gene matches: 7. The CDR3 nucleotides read TGCAGTGCTAGACCGACTAGCGGGGTGTATAATGAGCAGTTCTTC. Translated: CSARPTSGVYNEQFF.

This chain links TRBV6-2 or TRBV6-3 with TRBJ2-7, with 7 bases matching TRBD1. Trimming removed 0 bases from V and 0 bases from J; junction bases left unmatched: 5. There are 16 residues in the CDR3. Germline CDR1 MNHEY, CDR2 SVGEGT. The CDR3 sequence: CASSYSWDRSSYEQYF. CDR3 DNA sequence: TGTGCCAGCAGTTACTCTTGGGACAGAAGCTCCTACGAGCAGTACTTC.

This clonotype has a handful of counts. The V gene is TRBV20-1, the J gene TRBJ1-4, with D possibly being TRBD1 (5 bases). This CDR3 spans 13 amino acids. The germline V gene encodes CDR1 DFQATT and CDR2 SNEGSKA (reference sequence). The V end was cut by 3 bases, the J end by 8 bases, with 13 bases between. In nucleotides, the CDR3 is TGCAGTGCTAGTCCCAGGGCAGGAGAAAAACTGTTTTTT. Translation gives CSASPRAGEKLFF.

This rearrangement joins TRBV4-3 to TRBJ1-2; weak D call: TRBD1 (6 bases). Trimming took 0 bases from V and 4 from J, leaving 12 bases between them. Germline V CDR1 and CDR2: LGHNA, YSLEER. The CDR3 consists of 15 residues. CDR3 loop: CASSQDWGGSYGYTF. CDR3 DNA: TGCGCCAGCAGCCAAGATTGGGGGGGCAGCTATGGCTACACCTTC.

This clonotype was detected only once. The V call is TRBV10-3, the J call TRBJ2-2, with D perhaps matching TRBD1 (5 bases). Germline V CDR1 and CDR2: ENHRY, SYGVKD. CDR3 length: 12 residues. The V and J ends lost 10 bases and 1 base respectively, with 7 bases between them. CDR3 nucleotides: TGTGCCACGACAGAGAACACCGGGGAGCTGTTTTTT. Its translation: CATTENTGELFF.

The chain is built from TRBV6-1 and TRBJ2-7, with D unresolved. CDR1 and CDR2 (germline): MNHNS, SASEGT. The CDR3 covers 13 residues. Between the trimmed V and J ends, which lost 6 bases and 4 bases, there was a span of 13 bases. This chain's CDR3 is CASRRNSGYEQYF. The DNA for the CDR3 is TGTGCCAGCAGACGGAACTCAGGATACGAGCAGTACTTC.

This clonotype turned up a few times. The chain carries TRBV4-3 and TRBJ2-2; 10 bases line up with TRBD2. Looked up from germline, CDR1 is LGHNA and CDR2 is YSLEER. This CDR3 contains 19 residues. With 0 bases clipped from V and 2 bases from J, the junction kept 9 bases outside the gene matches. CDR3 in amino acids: CASSQDRASGGPNTGELFF. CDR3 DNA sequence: TGCGCCAGCAGCCAAGATCGGGCTAGCGGGGGACCTAACACCGGGGAGCTGTTTTTT.

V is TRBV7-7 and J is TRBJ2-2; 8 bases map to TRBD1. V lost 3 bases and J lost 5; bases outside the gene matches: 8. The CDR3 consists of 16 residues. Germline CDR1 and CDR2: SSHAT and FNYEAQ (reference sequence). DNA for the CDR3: TGTGCCAGCAGCTTCCGGCCAGGGGGCGAGACCGGGGAGCTGTTTTTT. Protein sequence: CASSFRPGGETGELFF.

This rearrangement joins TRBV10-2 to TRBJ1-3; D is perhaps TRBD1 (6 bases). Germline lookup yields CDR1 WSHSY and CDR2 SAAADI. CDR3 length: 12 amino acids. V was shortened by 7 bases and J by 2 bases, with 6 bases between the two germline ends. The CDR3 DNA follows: TGCGCCAGCACAGGGGCTGGAAACACCATATATTTT. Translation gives CASTGAGNTIYF.

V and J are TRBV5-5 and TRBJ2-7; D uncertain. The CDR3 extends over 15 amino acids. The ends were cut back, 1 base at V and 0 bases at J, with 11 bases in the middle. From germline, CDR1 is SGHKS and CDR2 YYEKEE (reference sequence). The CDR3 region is CASSLSRFSSYEQYF. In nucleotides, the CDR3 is TGTGCCAGCAGCTTGAGTCGGTTCAGCTCCTACGAGCAGTACTTC.

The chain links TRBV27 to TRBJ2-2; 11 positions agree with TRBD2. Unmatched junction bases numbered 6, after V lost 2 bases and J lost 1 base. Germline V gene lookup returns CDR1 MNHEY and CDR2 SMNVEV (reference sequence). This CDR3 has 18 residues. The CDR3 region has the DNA TGTGCCAGCAGTTTAAGGGCTAGCGGGGGGCAGAACACCGGGGAGCTGTTTTTT. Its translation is CASSLRASGGQNTGELFF.

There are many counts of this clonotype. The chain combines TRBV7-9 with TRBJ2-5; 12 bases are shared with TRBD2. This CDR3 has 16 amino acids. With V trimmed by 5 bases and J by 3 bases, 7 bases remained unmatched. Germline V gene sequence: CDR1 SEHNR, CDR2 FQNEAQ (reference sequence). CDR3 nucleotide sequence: TGTGCCAGCAGCATGACTAGCGGGGGCATAAAAGAGACCCAGTACTTC. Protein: CASSMTSGGIKETQYF.

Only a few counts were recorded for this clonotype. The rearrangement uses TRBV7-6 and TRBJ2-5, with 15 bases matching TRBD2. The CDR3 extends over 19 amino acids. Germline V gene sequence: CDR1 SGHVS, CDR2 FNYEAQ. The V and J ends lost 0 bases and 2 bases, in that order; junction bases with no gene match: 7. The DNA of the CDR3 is TGTGCCAGCAGCTTAGCGGGACTAGCGGGAGGATCGAGGCAAGAGACCCAGTACTTC. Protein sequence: CASSLAGLAGGSRQETQYF.

This CDR3 reads CASSRQIRDTQYF. The CDR3 DNA is TGTGCCAGCAGCCGACAGATTAGAGATACGCAGTATTTT. This chain uses TRBV7-3 with TRBJ2-3; possible D gene TRBD1, 5 bases. The germline CDR1 and CDR2 sequences are SGHTA and FQGTGA. The V end was cut by 5 bases, the J end by 5 bases, with 11 bases between. This CDR3 contains 13 residues.

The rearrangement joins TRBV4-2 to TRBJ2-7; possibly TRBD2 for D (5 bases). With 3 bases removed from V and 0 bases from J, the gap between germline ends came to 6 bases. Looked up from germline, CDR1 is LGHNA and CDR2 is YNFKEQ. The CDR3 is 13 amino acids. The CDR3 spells CASSHSASYEQYF. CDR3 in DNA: TGTGCCAGCAGCCATAGCGCCTCCTACGAGCAGTACTTC.

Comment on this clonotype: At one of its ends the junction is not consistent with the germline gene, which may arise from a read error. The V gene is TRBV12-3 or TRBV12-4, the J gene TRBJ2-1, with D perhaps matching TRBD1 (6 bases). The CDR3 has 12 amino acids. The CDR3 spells CANSFEGVEQFF. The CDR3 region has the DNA TGTGCCAACAGTTTTGAGGGGGTTGAGCAGTTCTTC.

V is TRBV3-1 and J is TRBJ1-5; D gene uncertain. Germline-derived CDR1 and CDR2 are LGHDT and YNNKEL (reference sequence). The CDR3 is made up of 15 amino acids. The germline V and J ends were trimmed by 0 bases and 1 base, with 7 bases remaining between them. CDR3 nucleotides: TGTGCCAGCAGCCAAGATCGGCGGAGCAATCAGCCCCAGCATTTT. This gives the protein CASSQDRRSNQPQHF.

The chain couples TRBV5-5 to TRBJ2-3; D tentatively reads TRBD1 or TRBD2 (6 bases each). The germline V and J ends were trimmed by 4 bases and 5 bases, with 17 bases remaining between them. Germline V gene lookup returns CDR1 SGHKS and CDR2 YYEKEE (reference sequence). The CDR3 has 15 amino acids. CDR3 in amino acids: CASSQRARGGDTQYF. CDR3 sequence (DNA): TGTGCCAGCAGCCAGAGGGCCAGGGGAGGAGATACGCAGTATTTT.

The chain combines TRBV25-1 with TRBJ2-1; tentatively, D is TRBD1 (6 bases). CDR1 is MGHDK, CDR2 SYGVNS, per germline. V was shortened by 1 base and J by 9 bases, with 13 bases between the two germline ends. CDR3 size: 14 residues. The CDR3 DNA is TGTGCCAGCAGTGAATTTTGGGGGCAGGGTGAGCAGTTCTTC. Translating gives CASSEFWGQGEQFF.